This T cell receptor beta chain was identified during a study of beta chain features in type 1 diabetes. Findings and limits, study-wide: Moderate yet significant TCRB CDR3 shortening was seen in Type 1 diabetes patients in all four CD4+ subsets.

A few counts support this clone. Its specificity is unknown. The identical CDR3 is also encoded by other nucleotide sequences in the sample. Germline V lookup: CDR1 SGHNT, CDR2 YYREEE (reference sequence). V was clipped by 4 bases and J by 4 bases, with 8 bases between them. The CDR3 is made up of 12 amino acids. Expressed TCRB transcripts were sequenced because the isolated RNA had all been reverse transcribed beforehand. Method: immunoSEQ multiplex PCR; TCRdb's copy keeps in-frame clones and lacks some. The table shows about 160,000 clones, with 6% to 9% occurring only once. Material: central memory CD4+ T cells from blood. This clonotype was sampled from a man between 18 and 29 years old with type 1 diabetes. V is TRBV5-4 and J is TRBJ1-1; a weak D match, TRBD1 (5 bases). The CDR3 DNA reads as TGTGCCAGCAGCATCGACAGCACTGAAGCTTTCTTT. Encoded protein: CASSIDSTEAFF.